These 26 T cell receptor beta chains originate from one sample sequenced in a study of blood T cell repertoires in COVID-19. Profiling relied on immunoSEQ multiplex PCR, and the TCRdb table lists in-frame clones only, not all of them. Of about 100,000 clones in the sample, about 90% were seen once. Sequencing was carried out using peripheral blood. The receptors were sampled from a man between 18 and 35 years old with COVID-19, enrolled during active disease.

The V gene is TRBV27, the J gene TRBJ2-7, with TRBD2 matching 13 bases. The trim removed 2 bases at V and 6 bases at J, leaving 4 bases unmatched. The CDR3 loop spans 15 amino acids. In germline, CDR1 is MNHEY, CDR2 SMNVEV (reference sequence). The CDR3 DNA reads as TGTGCCAGCAGTTTAGTAACTAGCGGGAGGGGCGAGCAGTACTTC. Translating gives CASSLVTSGRGEQYF.

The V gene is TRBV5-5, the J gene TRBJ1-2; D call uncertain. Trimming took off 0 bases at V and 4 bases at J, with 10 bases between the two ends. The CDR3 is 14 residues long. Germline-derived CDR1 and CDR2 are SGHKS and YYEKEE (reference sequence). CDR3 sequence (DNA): TGTGCCAGCAGCTTGGACCAGAGGAGCTATGGCTACACCTTC. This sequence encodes CASSLDQRSYGYTF.

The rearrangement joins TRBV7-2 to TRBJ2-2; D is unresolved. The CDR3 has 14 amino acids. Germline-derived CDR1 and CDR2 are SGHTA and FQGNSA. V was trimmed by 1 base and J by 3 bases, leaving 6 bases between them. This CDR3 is CASSLGQHTGELFF. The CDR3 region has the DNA TGTGCCAGCAGCTTAGGACAACACACCGGGGAGCTGTTTTTT.

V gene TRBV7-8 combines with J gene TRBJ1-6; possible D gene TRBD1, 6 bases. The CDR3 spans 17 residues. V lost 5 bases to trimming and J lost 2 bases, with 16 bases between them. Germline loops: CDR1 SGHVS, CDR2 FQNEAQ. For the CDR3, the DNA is TGTGCCAGCAGCCGAGGGGGGCGCGTAACCTATAATTCACCCCTCCACTTT. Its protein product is CASSRGGRVTYNSPLHF.

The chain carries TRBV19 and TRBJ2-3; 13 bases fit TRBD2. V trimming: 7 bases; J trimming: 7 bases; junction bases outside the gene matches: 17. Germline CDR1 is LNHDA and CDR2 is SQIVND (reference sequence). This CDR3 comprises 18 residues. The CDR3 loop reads CASTGGGLAGPPRNTQYF. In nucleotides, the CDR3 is TGTGCCAGTACAGGGGGGGGACTAGCGGGGCCTCCCCGGAATACGCAGTATTTT.

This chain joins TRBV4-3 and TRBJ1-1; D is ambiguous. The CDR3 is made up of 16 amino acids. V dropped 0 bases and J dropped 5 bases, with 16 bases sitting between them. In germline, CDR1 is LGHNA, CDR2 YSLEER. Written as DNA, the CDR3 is TGCGCCAGCAGCCAAGATCGTGGCAGCGGGAGTACTGAAGCTTTCTTT. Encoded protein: CASSQDRGSGSTEAFF.

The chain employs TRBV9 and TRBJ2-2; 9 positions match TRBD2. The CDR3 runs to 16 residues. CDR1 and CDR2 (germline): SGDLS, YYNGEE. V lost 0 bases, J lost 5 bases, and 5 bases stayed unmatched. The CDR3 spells CASSVDGGRGTGELFF. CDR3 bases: TGTGCCAGCAGCGTAGATGGCGGGAGGGGGACCGGGGAGCTGTTTTTT.

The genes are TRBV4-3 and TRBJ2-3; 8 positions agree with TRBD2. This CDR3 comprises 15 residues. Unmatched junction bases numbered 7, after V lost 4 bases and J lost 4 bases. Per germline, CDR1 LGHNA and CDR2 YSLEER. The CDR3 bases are TGCGCCAGCAGCCTCAGAGCGGGAGCCCCAGATACGCAGTATTTT. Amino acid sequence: CASSLRAGAPDTQYF.

Written as DNA, the CDR3 is TGCGCCAGCAGCCAGAGTTGGGGGAGGGATGAGCAGTTCTTC. Translating gives CASSQSWGRDEQFF. The chain carries TRBV4-3 and TRBJ2-1, with 7 bases aligning to TRBD2. Germline loops: CDR1 LGHNA, CDR2 YSLEER. V shed 3 bases and J 8 bases; nucleotides not matched to a gene: 7. The CDR3 runs to 14 residues.

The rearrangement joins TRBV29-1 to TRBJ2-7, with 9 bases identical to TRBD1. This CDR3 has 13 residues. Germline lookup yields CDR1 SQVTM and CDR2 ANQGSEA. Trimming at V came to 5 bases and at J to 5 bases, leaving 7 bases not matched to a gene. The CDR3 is CSVQTGGMDEQYF. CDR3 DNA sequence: TGCAGCGTTCAGACAGGGGGAATGGACGAGCAGTACTTC.

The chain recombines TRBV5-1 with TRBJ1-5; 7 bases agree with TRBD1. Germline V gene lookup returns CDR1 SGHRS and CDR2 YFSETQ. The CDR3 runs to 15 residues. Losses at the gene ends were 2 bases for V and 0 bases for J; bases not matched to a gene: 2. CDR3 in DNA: TGCGCCAGCAGCTTACAGGGGTATAGCAATCAGCCCCAGCATTTT. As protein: CASSLQGYSNQPQHF.

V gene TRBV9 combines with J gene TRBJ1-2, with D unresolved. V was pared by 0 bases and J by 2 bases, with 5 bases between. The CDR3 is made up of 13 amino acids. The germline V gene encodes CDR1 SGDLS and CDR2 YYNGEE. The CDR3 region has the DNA TGTGCCAGCAGCGTAGCCGAGAACTATGGCTACACCTTC. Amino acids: CASSVAENYGYTF.

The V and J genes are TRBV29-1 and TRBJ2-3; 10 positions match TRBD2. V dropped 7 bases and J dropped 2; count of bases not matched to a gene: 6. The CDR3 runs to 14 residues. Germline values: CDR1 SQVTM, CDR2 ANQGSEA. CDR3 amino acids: CSGQAGGYTDTQYF. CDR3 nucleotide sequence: TGCAGCGGTCAAGCGGGAGGGTACACAGATACGCAGTATTTT.

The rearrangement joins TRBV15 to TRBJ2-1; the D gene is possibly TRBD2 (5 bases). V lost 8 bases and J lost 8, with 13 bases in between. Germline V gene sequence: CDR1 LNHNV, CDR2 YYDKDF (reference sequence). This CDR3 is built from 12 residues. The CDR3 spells CATGRIGDEQFF. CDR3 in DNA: TGTGCCACCGGAAGGATCGGGGATGAGCAGTTCTTC.

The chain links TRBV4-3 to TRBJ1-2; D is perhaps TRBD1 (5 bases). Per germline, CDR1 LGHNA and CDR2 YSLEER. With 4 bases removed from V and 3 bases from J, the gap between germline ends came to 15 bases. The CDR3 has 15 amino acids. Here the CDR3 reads CASSRGENPDYGYTF. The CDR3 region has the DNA TGCGCCAGCAGCCGGGGGGAGAATCCGGACTATGGCTACACCTTC.

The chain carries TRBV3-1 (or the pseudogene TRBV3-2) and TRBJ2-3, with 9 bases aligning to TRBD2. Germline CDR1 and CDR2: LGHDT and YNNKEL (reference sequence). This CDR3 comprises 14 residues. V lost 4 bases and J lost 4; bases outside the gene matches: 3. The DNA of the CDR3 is TGTGCCAGCAGCCTTAGCGGGAGTTCAGATACGCAGTATTTT. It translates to CASSLSGSSDTQYF.

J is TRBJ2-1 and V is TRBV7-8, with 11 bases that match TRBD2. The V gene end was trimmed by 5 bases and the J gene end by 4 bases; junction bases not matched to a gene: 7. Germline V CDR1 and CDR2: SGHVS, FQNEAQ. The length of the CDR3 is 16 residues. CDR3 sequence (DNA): TGTGCCAGCAGCCCCCGACTAGCGGGGAGGTACAATGAGCAGTTCTTC. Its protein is CASSPRLAGRYNEQFF.

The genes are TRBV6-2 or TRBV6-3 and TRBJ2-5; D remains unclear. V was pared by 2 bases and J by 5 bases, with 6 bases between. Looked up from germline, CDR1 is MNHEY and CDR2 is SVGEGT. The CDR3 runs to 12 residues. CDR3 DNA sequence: TGTGCCAGCAGTTACATCGTGGAGACCCAGTACTTC. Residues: CASSYIVETQYF.

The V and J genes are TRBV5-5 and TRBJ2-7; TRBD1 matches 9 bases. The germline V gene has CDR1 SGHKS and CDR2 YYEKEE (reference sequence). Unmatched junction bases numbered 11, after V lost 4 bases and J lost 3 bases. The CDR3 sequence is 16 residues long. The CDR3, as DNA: TGTGCCAGCAGCCTGGGACAGGGAGGAGGTCGCTACGAGCAGTACTTC. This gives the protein CASSLGQGGGRYEQYF.

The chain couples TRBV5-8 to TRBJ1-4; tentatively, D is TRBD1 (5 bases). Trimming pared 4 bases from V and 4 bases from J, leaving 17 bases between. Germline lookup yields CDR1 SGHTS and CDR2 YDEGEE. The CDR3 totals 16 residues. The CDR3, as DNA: TGTGCCAGCAGCGCGGGGCAGACAGTCTATAATGAAAAACTGTTTTTT. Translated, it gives CASSAGQTVYNEKLFF.

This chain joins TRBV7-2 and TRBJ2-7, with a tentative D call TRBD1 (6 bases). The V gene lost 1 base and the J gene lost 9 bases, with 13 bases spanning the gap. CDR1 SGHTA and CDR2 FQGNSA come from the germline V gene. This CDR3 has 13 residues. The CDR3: CASSLGGGVVQYF. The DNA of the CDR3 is TGTGCCAGCAGCTTAGGAGGGGGAGTGGTGCAGTACTTC.

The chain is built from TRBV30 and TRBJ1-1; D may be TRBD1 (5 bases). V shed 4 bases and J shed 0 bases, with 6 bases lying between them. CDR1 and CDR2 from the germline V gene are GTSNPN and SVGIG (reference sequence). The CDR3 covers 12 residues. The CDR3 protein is CAWKGMNTEAFF. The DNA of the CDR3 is TGTGCCTGGAAGGGGATGAACACTGAAGCTTTCTTT.

The CDR3 is CSVEELADNEQFF. DNA of the CDR3: TGCAGCGTTGAGGAACTAGCGGACAATGAGCAGTTCTTC. This chain uses TRBV29-1 with TRBJ2-1, with 8 bases matching TRBD2. This CDR3 is built from 13 residues. The V gene's germline CDR1 is SQVTM and CDR2 ANQGSEA. With V trimmed by 3 bases and J by 5 bases, 3 bases remained unmatched.

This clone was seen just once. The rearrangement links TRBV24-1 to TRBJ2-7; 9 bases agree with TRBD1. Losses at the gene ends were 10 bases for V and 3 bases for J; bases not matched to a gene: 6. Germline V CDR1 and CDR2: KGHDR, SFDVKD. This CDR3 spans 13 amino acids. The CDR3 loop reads CATGSGQGYEQYF. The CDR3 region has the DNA TGTGCCACGGGATCGGGACAGGGCTACGAGCAGTACTTC.

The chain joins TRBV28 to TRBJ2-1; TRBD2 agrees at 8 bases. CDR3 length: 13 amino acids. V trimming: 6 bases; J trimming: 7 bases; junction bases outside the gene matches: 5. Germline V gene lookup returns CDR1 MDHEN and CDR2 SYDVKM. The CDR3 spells CASRYTGGNEQFF. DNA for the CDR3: TGTGCCAGCAGATATACGGGGGGGAATGAGCAGTTCTTC.

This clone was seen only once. CDR3 in amino acids: CSVGDRHRELFF. The DNA for the CDR3 is TGCAGCGTTGGGGACAGGCACCGGGAGCTGTTTTTT. The rearrangement links TRBV29-1 to TRBJ2-2, with 8 bases identical to TRBD1. This CDR3 spans 12 amino acids. The germline CDR1 and CDR2 sequences are SQVTM and ANQGSEA. Trimming removed 4 bases from V and 9 bases from J; junction bases left unmatched: 4.